This T cell receptor (beta chain) was sequenced in a study of cytomegalovirus exposure and HLA in healthy donors. V gave up 1 base and J gave up 5 bases; unmatched junction bases: 5. In germline, CDR1 is SEHNR, CDR2 FQNEAQ (reference sequence). There are 15 residues in the CDR3. It was with 60 Vbeta and 13 Jbeta primers that the PCR ran. Profiled with immunoSEQ multiplex PCR; TCRdb holds only in-frame clones, not every one. The data hold some 150,000 clones, with roughly four fifths observed a single time. Study-wide findings and caveats: Differences between HLA loci emerged in a later analysis of TCR association rates, with DRB1 most and HLA-C fewest. Productive rates of about 90% or about 30% were seen for most TCR beta V segments in an earlier analysis. In a later analysis, a genetic analysis reported fewer productive-TCR N-insertions in an Asian-associated ancestry cluster than the cohort average.

Comment on this clone: Its antigen is not known.

This receptor was taken from a woman between 50 and 59 years old in good health and CMV-seronegative. Sequenced: PBMCs. V and J are TRBV7-9 and TRBJ2-5; TRBD2 aligns across 9 bases. CDR3 in DNA: TGTGCCAGCAGCTTAGAGGGACTAGCTAGTGAGACCCAGTACTTC. Translated, it gives CASSLEGLASETQYF.